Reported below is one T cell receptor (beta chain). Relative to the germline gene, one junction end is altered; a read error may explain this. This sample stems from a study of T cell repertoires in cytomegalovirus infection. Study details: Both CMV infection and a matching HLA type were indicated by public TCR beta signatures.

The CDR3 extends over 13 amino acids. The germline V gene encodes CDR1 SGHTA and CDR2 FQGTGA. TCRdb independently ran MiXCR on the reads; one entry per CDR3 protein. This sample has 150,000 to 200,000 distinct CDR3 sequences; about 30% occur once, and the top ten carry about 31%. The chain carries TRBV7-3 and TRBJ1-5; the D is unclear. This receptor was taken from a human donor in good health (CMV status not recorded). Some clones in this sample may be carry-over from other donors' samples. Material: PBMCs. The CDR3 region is CASSASEDQPKHF. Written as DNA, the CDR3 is TGTGCCAGCAGCGCCTCGGAAGATCAGCCCAAGCATTTT. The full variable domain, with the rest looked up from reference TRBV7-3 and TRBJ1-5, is GAGVSQTPSNKVTEKGKYVELRCDPISGHTALYWYRQSLGQGPEFLIYFQGTGAADDSGLPNDRFFAVRPEGSVSTLKIQRTERGDSAVYLCASSASEDQPKHFGDGTRLSIL.